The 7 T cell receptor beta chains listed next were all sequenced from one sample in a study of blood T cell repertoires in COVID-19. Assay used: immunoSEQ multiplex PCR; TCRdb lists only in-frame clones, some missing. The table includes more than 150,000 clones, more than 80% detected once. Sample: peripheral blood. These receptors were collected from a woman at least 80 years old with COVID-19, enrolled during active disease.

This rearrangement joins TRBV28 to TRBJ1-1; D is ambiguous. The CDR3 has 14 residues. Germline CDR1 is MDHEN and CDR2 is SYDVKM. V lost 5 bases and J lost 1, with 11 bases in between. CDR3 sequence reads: CASSPASQNTEAFF. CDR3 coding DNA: TGTGCCAGCAGTCCAGCGTCCCAGAACACTGAAGCTTTCTTT.

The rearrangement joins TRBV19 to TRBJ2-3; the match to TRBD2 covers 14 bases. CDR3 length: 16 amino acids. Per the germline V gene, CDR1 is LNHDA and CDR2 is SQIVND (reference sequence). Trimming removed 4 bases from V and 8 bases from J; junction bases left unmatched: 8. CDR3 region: CASSKTSGGVQGTQYF. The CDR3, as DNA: TGTGCCAGTAGTAAGACTAGCGGGGGGGTACAGGGTACGCAGTATTTT.

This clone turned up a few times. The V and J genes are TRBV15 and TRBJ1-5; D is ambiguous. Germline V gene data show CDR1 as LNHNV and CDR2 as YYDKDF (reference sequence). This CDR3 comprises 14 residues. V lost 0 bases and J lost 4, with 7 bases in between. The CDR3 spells CATSRDQVNQPQHF. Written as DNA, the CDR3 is TGTGCCACCAGCAGAGATCAGGTTAATCAGCCCCAGCATTTT. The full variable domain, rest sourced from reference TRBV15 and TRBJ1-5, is DAMVIQNPRYQVTQFGKPVTLSCSQTLNHNVMYWYQQKSSQAPKLLFHYYDKDFNNEADTPDNFQSRRPNTSFCFLDIRSPGLGDTAMYLCATSRDQVNQPQHFGDGTRLSIL.

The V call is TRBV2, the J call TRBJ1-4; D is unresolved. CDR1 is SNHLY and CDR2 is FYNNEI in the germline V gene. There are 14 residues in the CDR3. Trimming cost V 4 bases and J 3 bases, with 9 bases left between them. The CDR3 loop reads CASSGGPPNEKLFF. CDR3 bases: TGTGCCAGCAGTGGAGGGCCTCCTAATGAAAAACTGTTTTTT.

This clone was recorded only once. The CDR3 coding sequence is TGTGCCACCAGTGATACGGCTAGCGGGGGGAGCTCCTACAATGAGCAGTTCTTC. This sequence encodes CATSDTASGGSSYNEQFF. The chain employs TRBV24-1 and TRBJ2-1; 11 bases map to TRBD2. Germline V lookup: CDR1 KGHDR, CDR2 SFDVKD. V was clipped by 3 bases and J by 0 bases; unmatched bases: 6. The CDR3 has 18 amino acids.

CDR3 protein: CASSLELRDYFYGYTF. DNA of the CDR3: TGTGCCAGCAGCTTGGAACTACGGGACTATTTCTATGGCTACACCTTC. The chain carries TRBV5-5 and TRBJ1-2; D possibly corresponds to TRBD1 (5 bases). This CDR3 is built from 16 residues. V lost 0 bases, J lost 4 bases, and 16 bases lay in between. Germline V CDR1 and CDR2: SGHKS, YYEKEE (reference sequence).

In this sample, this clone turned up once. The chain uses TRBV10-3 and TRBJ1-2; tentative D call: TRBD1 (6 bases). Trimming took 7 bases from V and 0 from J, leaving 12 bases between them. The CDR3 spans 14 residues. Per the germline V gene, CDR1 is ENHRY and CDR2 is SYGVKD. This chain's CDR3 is CAIKGGEPNYGYTF. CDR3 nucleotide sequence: TGTGCCATCAAGGGGGGGGAGCCTAACTATGGCTACACCTTC.